The clone carrying this T cell receptor beta chain is deemed medium-sized. The junction differs from germline at one of its ends, possibly a read error. The sample belongs to a study of immune characterization of retroperitoneal liposarcoma. TCRdb re-derived calls from the PCR reads in MiXCR, one entry per CDR3 protein. The sample carries 11,000 or so distinct CDR3 sequences, approximately 25% recorded once. The sequencing input was tumor tissue. This TCR derives from a female donor with retroperitoneal liposarcoma.

The CDR3 reads CASSQPGSGVYYEQYF. The CDR3 DNA is TGTGCTAGCAGCCAACCGGGTAGCGGGGTCTACTACGAGCAGTACTTC. This chain connects TRBV7-7 to TRBJ2-1; 8 bases are a match to TRBD2. The J call may be incorrect, as the DNA end agrees better with TRBJ2-7. This CDR3 spans 16 amino acids. Germline CDR1 reads SSHAT; CDR2 reads FNYEAQ (reference sequence).